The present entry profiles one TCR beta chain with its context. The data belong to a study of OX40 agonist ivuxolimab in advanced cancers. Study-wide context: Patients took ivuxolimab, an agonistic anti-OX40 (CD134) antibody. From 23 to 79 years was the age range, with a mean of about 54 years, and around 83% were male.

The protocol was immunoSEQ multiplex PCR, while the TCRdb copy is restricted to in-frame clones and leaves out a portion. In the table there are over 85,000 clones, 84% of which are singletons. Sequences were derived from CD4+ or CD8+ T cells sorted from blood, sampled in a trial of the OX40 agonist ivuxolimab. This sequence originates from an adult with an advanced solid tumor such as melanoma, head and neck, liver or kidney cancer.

CDR3: CASSLHSEGRGSPLHF. CDR3 nucleotides: TGTGCCAGCAGCTTACACTCGGAGGGAAGAGGTTCACCCCTCCACTTT. The V call is TRBV7-2, the J call TRBJ1-6; D is undetermined. The CDR3 runs to 16 residues. With 2 bases removed from V and 9 bases from J, the gap between germline ends came to 17 bases. CDR1 and CDR2 from the germline V gene are SGHTA and FQGNSA.